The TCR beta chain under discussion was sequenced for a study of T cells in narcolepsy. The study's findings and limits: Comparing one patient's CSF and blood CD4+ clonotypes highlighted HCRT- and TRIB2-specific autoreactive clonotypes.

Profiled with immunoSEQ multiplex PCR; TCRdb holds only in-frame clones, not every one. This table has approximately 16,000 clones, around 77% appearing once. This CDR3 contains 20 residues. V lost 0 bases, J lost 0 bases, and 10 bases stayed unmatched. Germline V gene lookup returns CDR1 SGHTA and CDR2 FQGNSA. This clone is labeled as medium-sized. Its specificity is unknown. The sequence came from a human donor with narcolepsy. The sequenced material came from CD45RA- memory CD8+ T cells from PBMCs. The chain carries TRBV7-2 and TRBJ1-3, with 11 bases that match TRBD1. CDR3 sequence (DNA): TGTGCCAGCAGCTTAGCGCCCGGTAGGACAGGGGGCCGCTCTGGAAACACCATATATTTT. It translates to CASSLAPGRTGGRSGNTIYF.